The rows below give T cell receptor beta chains drawn from one sample of a study of blood T cell repertoires in COVID-19. This table comes from immunoSEQ multiplex PCR, and its TCRdb copy is limited to in-frame clones, with some not included. Here the sample spans 450,000 or so clones, approximately 90% being singletons. The sequenced sample was peripheral blood. These receptors all stem from a man younger than 30 with COVID-19, enrolled during active disease. The CDR3 runs from the conserved cysteine through the conserved F or W. The D gene is left open where the match is weak. Clone sizes are given selectively: once, few, many, or a class where the clone is expanded.

d_gene,v_gene,abundance,j_gene,CDR3aa,CDR3nt
-,TRBV27,-,TRBJ1-1,CASSSRGPMNTEAFF,TGTGCCAGCAGTTCCAGGGGCCCCATGAACACTGAAGCTTTCTTT
-,TRBV7-9,-,TRBJ1-2,CASSAGPNYGYTF,TGTGCCAGCAGCGCCGGTCCTAACTATGGCTACACCTTC
-,TRBV7-6,-,TRBJ1-4,CASSRAGQFNEKLFF,TGTGCCAGCAGCAGAGCGGGACAATTTAATGAAAAACTGTTTTTT
-,TRBV5-4,-,TRBJ1-4,CASSSTEYATNEKLFF,TGTGCCAGCAGCTCGACAGAATATGCAACTAATGAAAAACTGTTTTTT
-,TRBV11-2,-,TRBJ2-7,CASSSPVQIPSNYEQYF,TGTGCCAGCAGCTCCCCCGTTCAGATCCCGTCCAACTACGAGCAGTACTTC
TRBD2,TRBV2,-,TRBJ2-7,CASRGGLAGDYEQYF,TGTGCCAGCAGAGGAGGACTAGCGGGGGATTACGAGCAGTACTTC
TRBD2,TRBV12-5,-,TRBJ2-7,CASGSWGGIFYEQYF,TGTGCTAGTGGTTCCTGGGGGGGGATCTTCTACGAGCAGTACTTC
-,TRBV2,-,TRBJ1-2,CASSPQLYGYTF,TGTGCCAGCAGTCCCCAACTCTATGGCTACACCTTC
-,TRBV5-4,-,TRBJ1-2,CASTPGGRPYGYTF,TGTGCCAGCACCCCCGGAGGGCGGCCTTATGGCTACACCTTC
TRBD2,TRBV5-1,-,TRBJ2-7,CASSPGRAGAHEQYF,TGCGCCAGCAGCCCAGGGCGGGCGGGAGCCCACGAGCAGTACTTC
-,TRBV15,-,TRBJ2-3,CATSRDLIRNGGPHSGTQYF,TGTGCCACCAGCAGAGATCTTATTAGGAACGGGGGACCACACTCGGGTACGCAGTATTTT
-,TRBV7-8,-,TRBJ2-3,CASSLYRVSDTQYF,TGTGCCAGCAGCTTATACAGGGTGTCAGATACGCAGTATTTT
-,TRBV14,-,TRBJ2-3,CASSQDRALAPSTDTQYF,TGTGCCAGCAGCCAAGATCGGGCCCTAGCGCCCAGCACAGATACGCAGTATTTT
TRBD2,TRBV9,once,TRBJ2-5,CASSAGTRGGETQYF,TGTGCCAGCAGCGCCGGGACTAGAGGTGGGGAGACCCAGTACTTC
-,TRBV11-1,-,TRBJ2-1,CASSLGLREQFF,TGTGCCAGCAGCTTAGGACTTCGTGAGCAGTTCTTC
-,TRBV29-1,-,TRBJ1-1,CSVEVGSTEAFF,TGCAGCGTTGAGGTTGGGAGCACTGAAGCTTTCTTT
TRBD1,TRBV7-9,-,TRBJ1-4,CASSPDRGGGFGKEKLFF,TGTGCCAGCAGCCCGGACAGGGGAGGCGGCTTTGGGAAGGAAAAACTGTTTTTT
-,TRBV4-2,-,TRBJ2-2,CASSQDSGGGELFF,TGTGCCAGCAGCCAAGATTCCGGGGGCGGGGAGCTGTTTTTT
TRBD1,TRBV12-3/TRBV12-4,-,TRBJ1-1,CASRLDRRGAFF,TGTGCCAGCAGGCTGGACAGGCGGGGTGCTTTCTTT
TRBD1,TRBV5-1,once,TRBJ1-2,CASSPSGGAGGYTF,TGCGCCAGCAGCCCTTCAGGGGGCGCGGGAGGCTACACCTTC
TRBD1,TRBV2,-,TRBJ1-6,CASSREGQSYNSPLHF,TGTGCCAGCAGCAGAGAGGGACAGTCCTATAATTCACCCCTCCACTTT
TRBD2,TRBV5-1,-,TRBJ2-5,CASSSLAGGRGETQYF,TGCGCCAGCAGCTCTTTAGCGGGGGGCCGGGGAGAGACCCAGTACTTC
TRBD1,TRBV2,-,TRBJ1-5,CASSPGQVFQPQHF,TGTGCCAGCTCCCCCGGACAGGTATTTCAGCCCCAGCATTTT
TRBD1,TRBV5-6,-,TRBJ1-4,CASNKQGKDEKLFF,TGTGCCAGCAACAAACAGGGGAAGGATGAAAAACTGTTTTTT
TRBD1,TRBV6-5,-,TRBJ1-6,CASSYAGTGRNSPLHF,TGTGCCAGCAGTTACGCCGGGACAGGAAGGAATTCACCCCTCCACTTT
-,TRBV11-2,-,TRBJ2-5,CASSYGGETQYF,TGTGCCAGCAGCTACGGGGGAGAGACCCAGTACTTC
TRBD1,TRBV2,-,TRBJ2-2,CATETGMFTGELFF,TGTGCCACCGAGACAGGGATGTTCACCGGGGAGCTGTTTTTT
TRBD2,TRBV2,-,TRBJ2-1,CASTGLAGSYNEQFF,TGTGCCAGCACCGGACTAGCGGGGTCCTACAATGAGCAGTTCTTC
TRBD2,TRBV24-1,-,TRBJ2-1,CATSGWTSGYNEQFF,TGTGCCACCAGTGGTTGGACTAGCGGGTACAATGAGCAGTTCTTC
TRBD1,TRBV9,few,TRBJ1-1,CASSVTGGRVSWDTEAFF,TGTGCCAGCAGCGTCACAGGGGGCAGGGTTTCGTGGGACACTGAAGCTTTCTTT
TRBD1,TRBV6-5,-,TRBJ1-2,CASSQTGTGAGTF,TGTGCCAGCAGTCAGACCGGGACAGGGGCAGGCACCTTC
TRBD2,TRBV14,once,TRBJ2-7,CASSQDWGGIPYEQYF,TGTGCCAGCAGCCAAGATTGGGGAGGGATTCCCTACGAGCAGTACTTC
-,TRBV12-3/TRBV12-4,-,TRBJ1-5,CASSLGANQPQHF,TGTGCCAGCAGTTTAGGGGCGAATCAGCCCCAGCATTTT
-,TRBV19,-,TRBJ2-5,CASSLWGQVRETQYF,TGTGCCAGTAGTTTGTGGGGGCAGGTTCGGGAGACCCAGTACTTC
-,TRBV3-1/TRBV3-2,-,TRBJ1-4,CASSQGQLPGEKLFF,TGTGCCAGCAGCCAAGGTCAGCTCCCGGGTGAAAAACTGTTTTTT
TRBD2,TRBV19,-,TRBJ2-2,CASADGRGITNTGELFF,TGTGCCAGTGCGGACGGGAGGGGCATCACGAACACCGGGGAGCTGTTTTTT
TRBD2,TRBV5-1,-,TRBJ2-3,CASGQLGLVADTQYF,TGCGCCAGCGGCCAACTAGGACTAGTCGCAGATACGCAGTATTTT
-,TRBV2,-,TRBJ1-3,CASSELPGLTGNTIYF,TGTGCCAGCAGCGAACTACCGGGACTCACTGGAAACACCATATATTTT
-,TRBV9,-,TRBJ1-4,CASSVEARHEKLFF,TGTGCCAGCAGCGTAGAGGCCAGGCATGAAAAACTGTTTTTT
-,TRBV7-9,-,TRBJ2-3,CASSLFRDTQYF,TGTGCCAGCAGCTTATTTCGGGATACGCAGTATTTT
TRBD1,TRBV5-4,-,TRBJ2-7,CASRTGQGANYEQYF,TGTGCCAGCAGAACCGGACAGGGGGCAAACTACGAGCAGTACTTC
-,TRBV11-2,-,TRBJ1-6,CASSLPGDNSPLHF,TGTGCCAGCAGCTTACCAGGGGATAATTCACCCCTCCACTTT
-,TRBV27,-,TRBJ2-7,CASSPDGGVYEQYF,TGTGCCAGCAGCCCCGACGGAGGGGTCTACGAGCAGTACTTC
TRBD2,TRBV2,-,TRBJ2-1,CASSPTSGVYNEQFF,TGTGCCAGCAGTCCAACTAGCGGGGTCTACAATGAGCAGTTCTTC